Listed here are 19 T cell receptor beta chains from one sample, sequenced in a study of blood T cell repertoires in COVID-19. Here immunoSEQ multiplex PCR was the method, and the copy in TCRdb shows in-frame clones only, minus some. This table holds a few hundred thousand clones, approximately 78% found once. Input material: PBMCs or T cells enriched from blood (not recorded which). These receptors came from a man aged 35 to 55 who had been exposed to COVID-19.

The rearrangement uses TRBV7-3 and TRBJ1-2; D unresolved. This CDR3 region has 15 residues. V lost 2 bases to trimming and J lost 4 bases, with 14 bases between them. Germline values: CDR1 SGHTA, CDR2 FQGTGA. In DNA form, the CDR3 reads TGTGCCAGCAGCTTAGACCCGGGGAATGGCTATGGCTACACCTTC. It yields the protein CASSLDPGNGYGYTF.

The chain links TRBV7-8 to TRBJ1-1, with TRBD1 as a possible D gene (5 bases). The ends were cut back, 3 bases at V and 5 bases at J, with 16 bases in the middle. This CDR3 has 15 amino acids. Germline values: CDR1 SGHVS, CDR2 FQNEAQ. CDR3 protein: CASSLGLEGTTEAFF. In nucleotides, the CDR3 is TGTGCCAGCAGCTTGGGGCTGGAGGGCACGACTGAAGCTTTCTTT. Full variable domain (rest looked up from reference TRBV7-8 and TRBJ1-1): GAGVSQSPRYKVAKRGQDVALRCDPISGHVSLFWYQQALGQGPEFLTYFQNEAQLDKSGLPSDRFFAERPEGSVSTLKIQRTQQEDSAVYLCASSLGLEGTTEAFFGQGTRLTVV.

This chain joins TRBV29-1 and TRBJ1-2; 8 bases match TRBD1. Germline-derived CDR1 and CDR2 are SQVTM and ANQGSEA. The CDR3 spans 15 residues. Germline trimming cut 1 base from V and 3 bases from J; bases unmatched to any gene: 7. CDR3 in amino acids: CSVEVDTGGDYGYTF. The CDR3 DNA reads TGCAGCGTTGAAGTAGACACAGGGGGAGACTATGGCTACACCTTC.

The chain is built from TRBV23-1 and TRBJ1-1; D is ambiguous. TRBV23-1 belongs to the ORF category, with a function that is uncertain. Trimming took 6 bases from V and 11 from J, leaving 10 bases between them. This CDR3 is 10 amino acids long. In nucleotides, the CDR3 is TGCGCCAGCAGCCTCGTCCGGGCTTTCTTT. Amino acid sequence: CASSLVRAFF.

This rearrangement joins TRBV9 to TRBJ2-7, with a possible D match to TRBD1 (5 bases). With 3 bases removed from V and 1 base from J, the gap between germline ends came to 14 bases. Germline V gives CDR1 SGDLS, CDR2 YYNGEE. The CDR3 extends over 15 amino acids. CDR3 DNA: TGTGCCAGCAGCGCCTCTCAGGGTGGATCCTACGAGCAGTACTTC. Its protein is CASSASQGGSYEQYF.

The rearrangement joins TRBV27 to TRBJ2-4, with 7 bases lining up with TRBD2. Per germline, CDR1 MNHEY and CDR2 SMNVEV (reference sequence). This CDR3 comprises 15 residues. With 5 bases clipped from V and 0 bases from J, the junction kept 4 bases outside the gene matches. The CDR3 region is CASSRAGLAKNIQYF. The CDR3 region has the DNA TGTGCCAGCAGTCGAGCGGGATTAGCCAAAAACATTCAGTACTTC.

This clone was recorded only once. The chain employs TRBV18 and TRBJ2-2, with TRBD1 matching 8 bases. The junction had 4 bases not matched to a gene; V was cut back by 1 base and J by 6 bases. Germline loops: CDR1 KGHSH, CDR2 LQKENI. The CDR3 length is 15 residues. CDR3 residues: CASSPRDRTSGELFF. In DNA, the CDR3 is TGTGCCAGCTCACCACGGGACAGGACGTCCGGGGAGCTGTTTTTT. Together with reference TRBV18 and TRBJ2-2, the CDR3 gives the full variable domain: NAGVMQNPRHLVRRRGQEARLRCSPMKGHSHVYWYRQLPEEGLKFMVYLQKENIIDESGMPKERFSAEFPKEGPSILRIQQVVRGDSAAYFCASSPRDRTSGELFFGEGSRLTVL.

This clone is a singleton in its sample. This rearrangement joins TRBV5-1 to TRBJ2-7; 12 bases match TRBD1. There are 18 residues in the CDR3. The V gene's germline CDR1 is SGHRS and CDR2 YFSETQ. Trimming cost V 4 bases and J 1 base; bases outside gene matches: 12. CDR3 sequence reads: CASSKGQGAGRSSYEQYF. The DNA for the CDR3 is TGCGCCAGCAGCAAGGGACAGGGGGCAGGTAGGAGTTCCTACGAGCAGTACTTC.

The chain recombines TRBV30 with TRBJ1-2; D unresolved. V lost 0 bases, J lost 4 bases, and 12 bases lay in between. The V gene's germline CDR1 is GTSNPN and CDR2 SVGIG (reference sequence). This CDR3 region has 14 residues. The CDR3 loop is CAWSVSVEAYGYTF. In DNA, the CDR3 is TGTGCCTGGAGTGTAAGTGTAGAAGCCTATGGCTACACCTTC.

The chain uses TRBV7-2 and TRBJ1-1, with 10 bases that match TRBD1. This CDR3 region has 19 residues. J gave up 6 bases and V 7 bases, and 23 bases lay outside the gene matches. CDR1 and CDR2 from the germline V gene are SGHTA and FQGNSA. This CDR3 reads CASKNPLGQGTTLGSEAFF. The DNA for the CDR3 is TGTGCCAGCAAAAACCCGCTGGGACAGGGGACAACTTTGGGTTCTGAAGCTTTCTTT.

This chain links TRBV7-8 with TRBJ1-1, with D possibly matching TRBD1 (6 bases). Germline V gene sequence: CDR1 SGHVS, CDR2 FQNEAQ. The CDR3 runs 14 residues. V was clipped by 5 bases and J by 1 base, with 11 bases between them. The CDR3 here is CASSPRGSNTEAFF. The CDR3 DNA follows: TGTGCCAGCAGCCCGAGGGGGTCGAACACTGAAGCTTTCTTT.

V usage is TRBV6-1 and J usage is TRBJ2-3, with D tentatively TRBD2 (5 bases). V dropped 4 bases and J dropped 2 bases, with 16 bases sitting between them. CDR1 is MNHNS, CDR2 SASEGT, per germline. This CDR3 is built from 16 residues. CDR3 in amino acids: CASSAPPSGDTDTQYF. The CDR3 DNA reads as TGTGCCAGCAGTGCTCCCCCAAGCGGAGACACAGATACGCAGTATTTT.

The chain combines TRBV12-3 or TRBV12-4 with TRBJ2-1; D is possibly TRBD1 (5 bases). The CDR3 runs 12 residues. V gave up 6 bases and J gave up 3 bases, with 6 bases separating them. The CDR3 loop reads CASRDNYNEQFF. CDR3 bases: TGTGCCAGCAGGGACAACTACAATGAGCAGTTCTTC.

The chain employs TRBV5-5 and TRBJ2-5; D not resolved. The CDR3 runs to 13 residues. From germline, CDR1 is SGHKS and CDR2 YYEKEE (reference sequence). Trimming took 4 bases from V and 0 from J, leaving 7 bases between them. CDR3 region: CASSITYQETQYF. Here the CDR3 DNA reads TGTGCCAGCAGCATAACTTACCAAGAGACCCAGTACTTC.

The chain has TRBV7-9 and TRBJ2-3; a possible D gene is TRBD2 (6 bases). Per the germline V gene, CDR1 is SEHNR and CDR2 is FQNEAQ (reference sequence). With 1 base removed from V and 6 bases from J, the gap between germline ends came to 20 bases. This CDR3 contains 17 residues. The CDR3: CASSLDGGSGRRDTQYF. Written as DNA, the CDR3 is TGTGCCAGCAGCTTAGATGGAGGTAGCGGTCGTCGGGATACGCAGTATTTT.

The chain couples TRBV2 to TRBJ1-4; D is undetermined. CDR1 is SNHLY, CDR2 FYNNEI, per germline. This CDR3 is built from 15 residues. The ends were cut back, 6 bases at V and 5 bases at J, with 16 bases in the middle. CDR3 loop: CASRGGVSINEKLFF. The CDR3 DNA reads TGTGCCAGCAGGGGAGGCGTCTCGATCAATGAAAAACTGTTTTTT.

The chain is built from TRBV6-5 and TRBJ1-5, with 7 positions matching TRBD1. The CDR3 is 14 residues long. The germline CDR1 and CDR2 sequences are MNHEY and SVGAGI. V lost 7 bases, J lost 7 bases, and 10 bases stayed unmatched. The CDR3 loop is CASIPYRGRQPQHF. The CDR3 DNA is TGTGCCAGCATCCCCTACAGGGGTCGGCAGCCCCAGCATTTT.

J is TRBJ1-1 and V is TRBV28; perhaps TRBD1 as D (5 bases). Trimming cost V 3 bases and J 2 bases, with 13 bases left between them. In germline, CDR1 is MDHEN, CDR2 SYDVKM. The CDR3 contains 15 residues. This CDR3 reads CASSLGGFENTEAFF. In DNA, the CDR3 is TGTGCCAGCAGTTTGGGGGGGTTTGAAAACACTGAAGCTTTCTTT.

The chain links TRBV7-9 to TRBJ1-1; D is undetermined. Trimming took 2 bases from V and 2 from J, leaving 12 bases between them. Germline CDR1 is SEHNR and CDR2 is FQNEAQ (reference sequence). The CDR3 is made up of 15 amino acids. This CDR3 reads CASSLNSGYNTEAFF. The DNA of the CDR3 is TGTGCCAGCAGCTTAAATTCAGGCTATAACACTGAAGCTTTCTTT.